A selection of T cell receptor beta chains follows, all from one sample in a study of blood T cell repertoires in COVID-19. Repertoires were generated with immunoSEQ multiplex PCR, while TCRdb's copy carries only in-frame clones and drops some. The sample lists some 270,000 clones, about 89% occurring once. The material sequenced was PBMCs or T cells enriched from blood (not recorded which). These receptors originate from a woman between 35 and 50 years old who had recovered from COVID-19. Each CDR3 is given with its conserved first and last residue. D genes are given only for firm matches. Clone size is not always given. Where it is, it says once, few, many or a class for expanded clones.

CDR3 protein: CASSQGPGHTTNEKLFF
CDR3 DNA: TGTGCCAGCAGCCAAGGCCCGGGACACACAACTAATGAAAAACTGTTTTTT
D gene: -
J gene: TRBJ1-4
clone size: -
V gene: TRBV3-1/TRBV3-2

CDR3 protein: CASSLGQGSGYNEQFF
CDR3 DNA: TGTGCCAGCAGCTTGGGACAGGGCTCTGGCTACAATGAGCAGTTCTTC
D gene: TRBD1
J gene: TRBJ2-1
clone size: -
V gene: TRBV5-6

CDR3 protein: CASSLETGTYNEQFF
CDR3 DNA: TGCGCCAGCAGCTTGGAGACAGGGACCTACAATGAGCAGTTCTTC
D gene: TRBD1
J gene: TRBJ2-1
clone size: -
V gene: TRBV5-1

CDR3 protein: CASSNTGNTEAFF
CDR3 DNA: TGCGCCAGCAGTAACACAGGGAACACTGAAGCTTTCTTT
D gene: -
J gene: TRBJ1-1
clone size: -
V gene: TRBV5-1

CDR3 protein: CASSPVLPGQGSREQYF
CDR3 DNA: TGTGCCAGCAGTCCCGTTTTACCGGGACAGGGTTCCCGCGAGCAGTACTTC
D gene: TRBD1
J gene: TRBJ2-7
clone size: -
V gene: TRBV25-1

CDR3 protein: CASSGGLGDYNEQFF
CDR3 DNA: TGTGCCAGTAGCGGGGGACTAGGGGACTACAATGAGCAGTTCTTC
D gene: TRBD2
J gene: TRBJ2-1
clone size: -
V gene: TRBV19

CDR3 protein: CASSADIPGNTIYF
CDR3 DNA: TGTGCCAGCAGCGCGGACATTCCTGGAAACACCATATATTTT
D gene: -
J gene: TRBJ1-3
clone size: once
V gene: TRBV9

CDR3 protein: CASSLDPGQLYGYTF
CDR3 DNA: TGTGCCAGCAGCTTAGATCCGGGACAGCTCTATGGCTACACCTTC
D gene: TRBD1
J gene: TRBJ1-2
clone size: once
V gene: TRBV11-2

CDR3 protein: CASSYTQGSYNSPLHF
CDR3 DNA: TGTGCCAGCAGTTACACACAGGGGTCCTATAATTCACCCCTCCACTTT
D gene: TRBD1
J gene: TRBJ1-6
clone size: -
V gene: TRBV28

CDR3 protein: CASLPAGGNTEAFF
CDR3 DNA: TGTGCCAGCCTCCCAGCGGGGGGGAACACTGAAGCTTTCTTT
D gene: -
J gene: TRBJ1-1
clone size: -
V gene: TRBV6-5

CDR3 protein: CASSLGGGSYEQYF
CDR3 DNA: TGTGCCAGCAGCTTAGGAGGGGGTTCCTACGAGCAGTACTTC
D gene: -
J gene: TRBJ2-7
clone size: -
V gene: TRBV7-2

CDR3 protein: CASSLNGETGELFF
CDR3 DNA: TGTGCCAGCAGCTTAAACGGAGAGACCGGGGAGCTGTTTTTT
D gene: -
J gene: TRBJ2-2
clone size: -
V gene: TRBV7-3

CDR3 protein: CASSRRGTENQPQHF
CDR3 DNA: TGTGCCAGCAGTCGGAGAGGGACAGAGAATCAGCCCCAGCATTTT
D gene: TRBD1
J gene: TRBJ1-5
clone size: -
V gene: TRBV2

CDR3 protein: CASSLVTGGNYGYTF
CDR3 DNA: TGCGCCAGCAGCTTGGTGACGGGAGGTAACTATGGCTACACCTTC
D gene: -
J gene: TRBJ1-2
clone size: -
V gene: TRBV5-1

CDR3 protein: CASSGWGGVSQGGYTF
CDR3 DNA: TGTGCCAGCAGTGGATGGGGGGGCGTATCCCAGGGTGGCTACACCTTC
D gene: -
J gene: TRBJ1-2
clone size: -
V gene: TRBV2

CDR3 protein: CASSMDAGSSGEQFF
CDR3 DNA: TGTGCCAGTAGTATGGATGCGGGATCCTCGGGCGAGCAGTTCTTC
D gene: -
J gene: TRBJ2-1
clone size: -
V gene: TRBV19

CDR3 protein: CASSQEHASGRSEQFF
CDR3 DNA: TGTGCCAGCAGCCAAGAGCATGCTAGCGGGAGGAGTGAGCAGTTCTTC
D gene: TRBD2
J gene: TRBJ2-1
clone size: -
V gene: TRBV4-2

CDR3 protein: CASSRYLETGSTDTQYF
CDR3 DNA: TGTGCCAGTAGTAGGTATTTGGAGACAGGGTCCACAGATACGCAGTATTTT
D gene: TRBD1
J gene: TRBJ2-3
clone size: once
V gene: TRBV19

CDR3 protein: CASSLALVNYGYTF
CDR3 DNA: TGTGCCAGCAGCTTAGCCCTAGTTAACTATGGCTACACCTTC
D gene: -
J gene: TRBJ1-2
clone size: -
V gene: TRBV11-2

CDR3 protein: CASSSQGYGYTF
CDR3 DNA: TGTGCCAGCAGTAGCCAGGGGTATGGCTACACCTTC
D gene: -
J gene: TRBJ1-2
clone size: -
V gene: TRBV6-2/TRBV6-3

CDR3 protein: CASRTVAYEQYF
CDR3 DNA: TGTGCCAGCAGGACAGTCGCCTACGAGCAGTACTTC
D gene: -
J gene: TRBJ2-7
clone size: once
V gene: TRBV6-5

CDR3 protein: CASSFEAADTQYF
CDR3 DNA: TGTGCCAGCAGCTTTGAGGCAGCAGATACGCAGTATTTT
D gene: -
J gene: TRBJ2-3
clone size: -
V gene: TRBV7-8

CDR3 protein: CASSQDGTSGSSYNEQFF
CDR3 DNA: TGCGCCAGCAGCCAAGATGGGACTAGCGGGAGCTCCTACAATGAGCAGTTCTTC
D gene: TRBD2
J gene: TRBJ2-1
clone size: -
V gene: TRBV4-3

CDR3 protein: CASSFLPGQDRGYTF
CDR3 DNA: TGTGCCAGCAGCTTTCTACCGGGACAGGATCGTGGCTACACCTTC
D gene: TRBD1
J gene: TRBJ1-2
clone size: once
V gene: TRBV5-5

CDR3 protein: CASSSVWGPAETQYF
CDR3 DNA: TGTGCCAGCAGCTCAGTGTGGGGGCCGGCGGAGACCCAGTACTTC
D gene: -
J gene: TRBJ2-5
clone size: -
V gene: TRBV14

CDR3 protein: CASSPQPTAGTGAFF
CDR3 DNA: TGTGCCAGCTCACCCCAACCGACAGCCGGCACGGGCGCTTTCTTT
D gene: -
J gene: TRBJ1-1
clone size: few
V gene: TRBV18

CDR3 protein: CASSLGPGQYYEQYF
CDR3 DNA: TGTGCCAGCAGCTTAGGCCCGGGACAGTACTACGAGCAGTACTTC
D gene: TRBD1
J gene: TRBJ2-7
clone size: -
V gene: TRBV7-9

CDR3 protein: CASSFPGSSGYTF
CDR3 DNA: TGTGCCAGCAGTTTTCCGGGGTCGTCTGGCTACACCTTC
D gene: -
J gene: TRBJ1-2
clone size: -
V gene: TRBV6-5

CDR3 protein: CASSRGQVRHGYTF
CDR3 DNA: TGTGCCAGCAGCCGAGGACAGGTCCGTCATGGCTACACCTTC
D gene: TRBD1
J gene: TRBJ1-2
clone size: -
V gene: TRBV5-6

CDR3 protein: CSVDRDYGYTF
CDR3 DNA: TGCAGCGTTGACAGGGACTATGGCTACACCTTC
D gene: -
J gene: TRBJ1-2
clone size: -
V gene: TRBV29-1

CDR3 protein: CASTRDRDGPYGYTF
CDR3 DNA: TGTGCCAGTACCAGGGACAGGGATGGACCCTATGGCTACACCTTC
D gene: TRBD1
J gene: TRBJ1-2
clone size: -
V gene: TRBV2

CDR3 protein: CASSVAWTGNYGYTF
CDR3 DNA: TGTGCCAGCAGCGTAGCTTGGACAGGGAACTATGGCTACACCTTC
D gene: TRBD1
J gene: TRBJ1-2
clone size: -
V gene: TRBV9

CDR3 protein: CATSDLWTGGYNEQFF
CDR3 DNA: TGTGCCACCAGTGATTTATGGACAGGGGGCTACAATGAGCAGTTCTTC
D gene: TRBD1
J gene: TRBJ2-1
clone size: -
V gene: TRBV24-1

CDR3 protein: CASSYTGPQETQYF
CDR3 DNA: TGCGCCAGCAGCTATACAGGGCCCCAAGAGACCCAGTACTTC
D gene: -
J gene: TRBJ2-5
clone size: -
V gene: TRBV5-1

CDR3 protein: CASLTLGRQGANEKLFF
CDR3 DNA: TGTGCCAGTCTAACGTTGGGGAGACAGGGGGCTAATGAAAAACTGTTTTTT
D gene: TRBD1
J gene: TRBJ1-4
clone size: -
V gene: TRBV19

CDR3 protein: CASSLSEAGNTIYF
CDR3 DNA: TGTGCCAGCAGCCTGTCTGAGGCTGGAAACACCATATATTTT
D gene: -
J gene: TRBJ1-3
clone size: -
V gene: TRBV11-1

CDR3 protein: CASSVTYSGNQPQHF
CDR3 DNA: TGTGCCAGCAGCGTTACCTATTCGGGCAATCAGCCCCAGCATTTT
D gene: -
J gene: TRBJ1-5
clone size: -
V gene: TRBV4-2

CDR3 protein: CASRTGPTLYGYTF
CDR3 DNA: TGTGCCAGCAGAACAGGGCCTACCCTATATGGCTACACCTTC
D gene: -
J gene: TRBJ1-2
clone size: once
V gene: TRBV6-5

CDR3 protein: CASSPYTGGYTF
CDR3 DNA: TGTGCCAGCAGCCCGTACACGGGGGGCTACACCTTC
D gene: -
J gene: TRBJ1-2
clone size: -
V gene: TRBV9

CDR3 protein: CAWSQGSVGYTF
CDR3 DNA: TGTGCCTGGAGTCAGGGTTCGGTTGGCTACACCTTC
D gene: -
J gene: TRBJ1-2
clone size: -
V gene: TRBV30

CDR3 protein: CASSDNPMNTEAFF
CDR3 DNA: TGTGCCAGCAGTGACAATCCCATGAACACTGAAGCTTTCTTT
D gene: -
J gene: TRBJ1-1
clone size: -
V gene: TRBV2

CDR3 protein: CASSSTGGPPGNTIYF
CDR3 DNA: TGTGCCAGCAGCTCGACAGGGGGCCCTCCTGGAAACACCATATATTTT
D gene: TRBD1
J gene: TRBJ1-3
clone size: -
V gene: TRBV7-9

CDR3 protein: CASNGQARAGTEAFF
CDR3 DNA: TGCGCCAGCAACGGACAGGCAAGAGCAGGGACTGAAGCTTTCTTT
D gene: TRBD1
J gene: TRBJ1-1
clone size: -
V gene: TRBV5-1

CDR3 protein: CASSLVSGAVGETQYF
CDR3 DNA: TGTGCCAGCAGCTTGGTTTCAGGGGCTGTTGGGGAGACCCAGTACTTC
D gene: -
J gene: TRBJ2-5
clone size: -
V gene: TRBV7-9

CDR3 protein: CATKGLASRRGDNEQFF
CDR3 DNA: TGTGCCACCAAGGGACTAGCCTCGCGTCGGGGGGACAATGAGCAGTTCTTC
D gene: TRBD2
J gene: TRBJ2-1
clone size: -
V gene: TRBV27

CDR3 protein: CAWSSLDSSSYEQYF
CDR3 DNA: TGTGCCTGGAGCAGCCTAGACAGTAGCTCCTACGAGCAGTACTTC
D gene: -
J gene: TRBJ2-7
clone size: -
V gene: TRBV30

CDR3 protein: CASRLRETQETQYF
CDR3 DNA: TGTGCCAGCAGACTTCGGGAGACCCAAGAGACCCAGTACTTC
D gene: -
J gene: TRBJ2-5
clone size: -
V gene: TRBV7-8

CDR3 protein: CSVGTVAEAFF
CDR3 DNA: TGCAGCGTGGGGACTGTGGCTGAAGCTTTCTTT
D gene: -
J gene: TRBJ1-1
clone size: -
V gene: TRBV29-1